This entry features one T cell receptor (beta chain) sequence. This clone appeared once. Its cognate antigen has yet to be identified. Base qualities are missing; no much larger clone stands one base away. This sample is part of a study of memory CD4+ T cells and cytomegalovirus serostatus (dated by TCRdb to the late 2010s). Looking at the study overall: The cohort included approximately 35 healthy adults from Belgium, of whom 9 were CMV seropositive and 24 were CMV seronegative. The study sequenced CD4+ memory TCRbeta repertoires of a Belgian cohort with known cytomegalovirus serostatus to replicate a published TCR-based CMV serostatus classifier.

What the authors observed across the whole study: Among the 150 to 200 previously reported CMV-associated TCRbeta sequences, some 69 showed up in the CD4+ memory repertoires, with each one found in between one and five individuals. On the Belgian cohort, the classifier built on the original framework reached a median bootstrapped AUC of nearly 0.96, with a 95% CI of 0.76-1.00. Only CD4+CD45RO+ memory cells were sequenced, unlike the original study, which covered naive and memory CD4+ and CD8+ populations. For predicting CMV serostatus, the median bootstrapped AUC was approximately 0.95 using the original framework and approximately 0.91 using a US-trained random forest. The results were interpreted as suggesting that the CMV-associated TCR signature is mostly present in the CD4+ memory repertoire.

The Quick-DNA Microprep Kit was used to extract genomic DNA from the sorted cells. TCRbeta DNA was amplified with the immunoSEQ hsTCRbeta kit following the manufacturer's protocol. An Illumina MiSeq instrument was used to sequence the TCRbeta libraries. As for how the authors treated the data: Once out-of-frame sequences had been removed, 2,204,828 distinct TCRbeta sequences were left, which works out to an average of around 70,000 per individual. Each individual was scored by the count of about 150 previously reported CMV-associated TCRbeta sequences and the total productive distinct TCRbeta count. A beta-binomial model was reimplemented in Python, and random forests from scikit-learn, run with default parameters, were trained on data from the US cohort. Classifier performance on the Belgian cohort was summarized as median AUC with percentile confidence intervals calculated over 10,000 bootstrap iterations. The table was pulled from immuneACCESS by TCRdb, which kept in-frame rearrangements only. Such tables lose some clones; where checked, under half of the loss comes from unresolved V genes, and the rest has no known cause. The DNA was the basis for D and trimming; V, J and clone size are from that table. The sample profile shows 85,000 to 100,000 clones; 75% to 85% of them were found once. The leading ten clones occupy about 3.5% of the sample.

Single viable CD3+CD4+CD8-CD45RO+ cells were sorted as memory CD4+ T cells on a FACSAria II. CMV serostatus was determined with a Roche Elecsys assay detecting serum IgG against CMV pp150, pp28, p38 and p52. Once the samples were thawed, total CD4+ T cells were enriched through positive selection using CD4 magnetic microbeads. Samples originated from another study that specifically interrogated the CD4+ T cell memory repertoire. Peripheral blood mononuclear cells were isolated and cryopreserved following standard operating procedures; serum was stored at -80 °C. The staining relied on CD3-PerCP (BW264/56), CD4-APC (RPA-T4), CD45RO-PE (UCHT1) and CD8-Pacific Orange (3B5) antibodies, and Sytox blue was used to exclude non-viable cells. The sample consisted of memory CD4+ T cells from blood. The TCR comes from an adult in good health and CMV-seropositive.

The CDR3 region has the sequence CASSYGVGYGYTF. The DNA sequence is given as TGTGCCAGCAGTTACGGGGTTGGCTATGGCTACACCTTC. The rearrangement joined TRBV6-5 to TRBJ1-2; the D gene identity is not certain. There are 13 amino acids in the CDR3, from cysteine to phenylalanine inclusive. Kept here is only the CDR3 DNA, which spans 39 bases and is read in frame from base 1. V is reduced by 2 bases and J by 4 bases, leaving a spacing of 8 bases between them. The germline V gene sets CDR1 to MNHEY and CDR2 to SVGAGI.